This T cell receptor (beta chain) originates from a study of T cell changes during pregnancy in multiple sclerosis. Germline CDR1 SGHDT, CDR2 YYEEEE. V gave up 4 bases and J gave up 3 bases; unmatched junction bases: 12. There are 17 residues in the CDR3. Some clones are missing from TCRdb's copy, which holds only in-frame ones; the method was immunoSEQ multiplex PCR. This table has some 10,000 clones, 80% to 90% appearing once. The sample in question was CD8+ T cells from peripheral blood mononuclear cells, obtained in the first trimester of pregnancy. The origin of this receptor is a female donor in good health, enrolled as a control in a pregnancy study. J is TRBJ2-2 and V is TRBV5-6; 7 bases are shared with TRBD1. CDR3 sequence (DNA): TGTGCCAGCAGCCTGGCCGGGACAGAGCTTTACACCGGGGAGCTGTTTTTT. Its translation is CASSLAGTELYTGELFF.